This T cell receptor (beta chain) comes out of a study of synovial regulatory T cells in juvenile arthritis. As for the study in general: A few patients were therapy-naive; five or six received methotrexate alone. Study-wide results and caveats: iaTreg cells shared more CDR3 sequences with synovial Tregs than other blood Tregs did. Inflammation-associated Treg cells in blood had less TCR diversity than the remaining blood Treg cells.

These iaTreg cells were HLA-DR+ Tregs. Median disease duration was approximately seven years, range 0.2-19.1. Measured with immunoSEQ multiplex PCR; TCRdb has only the in-frame clones, and not every one. This table lists roughly 9,200 clones. The CDR3 is 13 amino acids. DNA for this receptor is not on file. Per the germline V gene, CDR1 is GTSNPN and CDR2 is SVGIG (reference sequence). In the case of this clone: Its antigen is not known.

The V call is TRBV30, the J call TRBJ1-5; TCRdb's D gene call, TRBD1, goes unchecked for lack of DNA. Sequenced: Treg cells from blood. Indicated subset: HLA-DR+ inflammation-associated blood Treg cells. This TCR was sampled from a donor younger than 30 with juvenile idiopathic arthritis. CDR3 sequence: CAWSGGPDQPQHF.